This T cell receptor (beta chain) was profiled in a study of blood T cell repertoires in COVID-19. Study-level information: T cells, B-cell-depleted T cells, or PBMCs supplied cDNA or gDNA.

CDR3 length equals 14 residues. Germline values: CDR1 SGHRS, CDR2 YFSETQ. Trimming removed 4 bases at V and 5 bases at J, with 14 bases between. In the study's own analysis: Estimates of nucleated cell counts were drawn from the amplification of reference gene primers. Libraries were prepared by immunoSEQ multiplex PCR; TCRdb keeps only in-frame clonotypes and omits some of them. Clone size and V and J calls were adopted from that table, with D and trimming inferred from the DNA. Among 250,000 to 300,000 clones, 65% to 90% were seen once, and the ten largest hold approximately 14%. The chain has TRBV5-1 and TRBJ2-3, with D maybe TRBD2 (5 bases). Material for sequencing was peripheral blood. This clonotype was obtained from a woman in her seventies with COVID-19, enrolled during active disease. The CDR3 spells CASSPGSSVDTQYF. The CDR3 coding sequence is TGCGCCAGCAGCCCGGGGTCTTCGGTAGATACGCAGTATTTT.